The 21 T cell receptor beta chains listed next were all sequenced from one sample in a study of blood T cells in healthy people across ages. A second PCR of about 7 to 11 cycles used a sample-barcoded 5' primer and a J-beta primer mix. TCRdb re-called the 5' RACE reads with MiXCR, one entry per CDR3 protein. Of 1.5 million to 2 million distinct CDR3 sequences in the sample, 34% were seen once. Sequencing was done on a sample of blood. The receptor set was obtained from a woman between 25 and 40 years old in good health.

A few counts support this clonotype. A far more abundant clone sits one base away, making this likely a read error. CDR3 residues: CASNSGTGGYEQYF. CDR3 nucleotide sequence: TGTGCCAGCAACTCCGGGACAGGGGGCTACGAGCAGTACTTC. This chain connects TRBV9 to TRBJ2-7; 11 nucleotides align to TRBD1. Germline V lookup: CDR1 SGDLS, CDR2 YYNGEE. The CDR3 covers 14 residues. V lost 6 bases to trimming and J lost 3 bases; unmatched junction nucleotides: 5.

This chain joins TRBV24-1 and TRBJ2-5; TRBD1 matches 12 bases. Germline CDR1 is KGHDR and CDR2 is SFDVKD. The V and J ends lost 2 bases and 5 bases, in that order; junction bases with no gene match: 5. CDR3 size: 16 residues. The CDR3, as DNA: TGTGCCACCAGTGATTCCGGGACAGGGGGCTTTGAGACCCAGTACTTC. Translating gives CATSDSGTGGFETQYF.

The CDR3 sequence is CASSAPGTGVRGYGYTF. The CDR3 DNA reads as TGTGCCAGCAGCGCCCCCGGGACAGGGGTACGAGGCTATGGCTACACCTTC. V gene TRBV7-2 combines with J gene TRBJ1-2, with TRBD1 matching over 10 bases. This CDR3 is built from 17 residues. Trimming cost V 5 bases and J 4 bases; bases outside gene matches: 13. In germline, CDR1 is SGHTA, CDR2 FQGNSA.

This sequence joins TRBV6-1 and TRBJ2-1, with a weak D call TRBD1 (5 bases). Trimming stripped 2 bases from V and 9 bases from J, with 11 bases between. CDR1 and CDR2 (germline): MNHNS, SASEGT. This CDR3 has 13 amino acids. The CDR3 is CASSETLGLEQFF. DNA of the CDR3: TGTGCCAGCAGTGAAACGTTGGGGCTTGAGCAGTTCTTC.

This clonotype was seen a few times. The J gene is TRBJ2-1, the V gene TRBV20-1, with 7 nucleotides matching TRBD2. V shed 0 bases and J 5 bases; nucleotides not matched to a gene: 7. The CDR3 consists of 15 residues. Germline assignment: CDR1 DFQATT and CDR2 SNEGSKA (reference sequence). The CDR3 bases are TGCAGTGCTAGAGATGGGAGGGCCCTTAACAATGAGCAGTTCTTC. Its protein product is CSARDGRALNNEQFF.

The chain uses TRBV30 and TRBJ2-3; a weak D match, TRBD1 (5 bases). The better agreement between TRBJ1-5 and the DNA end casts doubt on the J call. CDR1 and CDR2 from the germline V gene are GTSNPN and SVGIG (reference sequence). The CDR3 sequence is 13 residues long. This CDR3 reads CAWNRDRSEPQHF. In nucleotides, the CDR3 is TGTGCCTGGAACCGGGACCGCAGTGAGCCCCAGCATTTT.

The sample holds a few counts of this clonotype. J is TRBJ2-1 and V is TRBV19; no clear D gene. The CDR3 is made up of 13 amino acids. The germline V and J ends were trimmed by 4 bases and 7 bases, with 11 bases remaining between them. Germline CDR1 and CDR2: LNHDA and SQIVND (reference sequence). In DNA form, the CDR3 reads TGTGCCAGTAGTACCCCGTCCGGTAATGAGCAGTTCTTC. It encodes CASSTPSGNEQFF.

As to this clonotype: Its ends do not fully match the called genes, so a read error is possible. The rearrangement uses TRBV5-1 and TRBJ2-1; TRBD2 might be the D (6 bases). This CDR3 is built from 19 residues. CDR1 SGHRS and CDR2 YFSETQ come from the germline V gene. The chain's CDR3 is CVSSLAVWGLAPSGNEQFF. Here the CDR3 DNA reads TGCGTCAGCAGCTTGGCCGTCTGGGGTCTAGCGCCTTCTGGCAATGAGCAGTTCTTC.

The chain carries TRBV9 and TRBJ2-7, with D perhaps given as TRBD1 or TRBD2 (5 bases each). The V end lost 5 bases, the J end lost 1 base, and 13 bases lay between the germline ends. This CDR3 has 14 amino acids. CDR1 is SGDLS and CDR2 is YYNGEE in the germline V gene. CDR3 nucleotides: TGTGCCAGCAGTGGCAGGGAGATTTCCTACGAGCAGTACTTC. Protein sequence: CASSGREISYEQYF.

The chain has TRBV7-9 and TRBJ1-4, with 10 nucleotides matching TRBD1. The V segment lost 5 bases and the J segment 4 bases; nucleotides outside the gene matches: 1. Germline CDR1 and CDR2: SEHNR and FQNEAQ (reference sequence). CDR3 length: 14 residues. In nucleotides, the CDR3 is TGTGCCAGCAGCCGGGACAGGGGTAATGAAAAACTGTTTTTT. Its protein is CASSRDRGNEKLFF.

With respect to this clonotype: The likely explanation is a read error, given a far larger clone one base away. This CDR3 is CASRSDRNTEAFF. The DNA of the CDR3 is TGCGCCAGCAGGTCGGACAGGAACACTGAAGCTTTCTTT. J is TRBJ1-1 and V is TRBV5-1, with D maybe TRBD1 (6 bases). Trimming took off 5 bases at V and 1 base at J, with 9 bases between the two ends. Germline assignment: CDR1 SGHRS and CDR2 YFSETQ. This CDR3 is 13 amino acids long.

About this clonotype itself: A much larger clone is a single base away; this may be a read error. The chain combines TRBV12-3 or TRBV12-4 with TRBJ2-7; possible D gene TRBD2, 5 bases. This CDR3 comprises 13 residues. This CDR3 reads CVSTLAPGYEQYF. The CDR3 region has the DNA TGTGTCAGCACCCTCGCCCCGGGGTACGAGCAGTACTTC.

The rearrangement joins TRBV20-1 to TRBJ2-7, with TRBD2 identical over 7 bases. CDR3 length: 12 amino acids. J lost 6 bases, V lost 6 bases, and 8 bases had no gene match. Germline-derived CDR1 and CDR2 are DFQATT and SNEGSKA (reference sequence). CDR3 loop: CSAPSGTCEQYF. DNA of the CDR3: TGCAGTGCCCCGAGCGGGACCTGCGAGCAGTACTTC.

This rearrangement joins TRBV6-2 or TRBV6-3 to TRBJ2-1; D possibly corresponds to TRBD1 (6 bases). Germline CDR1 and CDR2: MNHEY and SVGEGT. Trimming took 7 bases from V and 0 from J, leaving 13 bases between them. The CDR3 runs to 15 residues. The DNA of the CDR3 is TGTGCCAGCACCTTTACAGGGATCTCCTACAATGAGCAGTTCTTC. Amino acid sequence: CASTFTGISYNEQFF.

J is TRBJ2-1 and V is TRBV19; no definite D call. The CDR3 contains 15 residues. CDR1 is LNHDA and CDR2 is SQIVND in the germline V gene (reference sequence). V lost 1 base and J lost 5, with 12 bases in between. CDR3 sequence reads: CASSIGGRKDNEQFF. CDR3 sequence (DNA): TGTGCCAGTAGTATAGGTGGTAGGAAGGACAATGAGCAGTTCTTC.

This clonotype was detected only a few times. The CDR3: CASSSPRTGSYEQYF. The CDR3 DNA is TGTGCCAGCAGTTCCCCGAGGACAGGGTCCTACGAGCAGTACTTC. The genes are TRBV27 and TRBJ2-7, with 8 bases that match TRBD1. The CDR3 consists of 15 residues. Per germline, CDR1 MNHEY and CDR2 SMNVEV (reference sequence). V lost 4 bases, J lost 1 base, and 6 bases stayed unmatched.

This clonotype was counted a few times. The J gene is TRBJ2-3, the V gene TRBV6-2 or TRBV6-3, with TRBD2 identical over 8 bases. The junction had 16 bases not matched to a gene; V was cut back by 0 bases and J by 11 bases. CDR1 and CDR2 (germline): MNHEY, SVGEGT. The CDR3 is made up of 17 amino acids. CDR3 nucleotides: TGTGCCAGCAGTTACTCGAGCCTAGCGGGCCCCTTGTCAAAGCAGTATTTT. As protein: CASSYSSLAGPLSKQYF.

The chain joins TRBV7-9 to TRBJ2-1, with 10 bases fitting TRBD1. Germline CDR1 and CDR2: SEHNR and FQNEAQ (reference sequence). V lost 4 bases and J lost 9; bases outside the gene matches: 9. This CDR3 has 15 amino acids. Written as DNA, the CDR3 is TGTGCCAGCAGCTCCTGGGACAGGGGAATGGGTGAGCAGTTCTTC. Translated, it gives CASSSWDRGMGEQFF.

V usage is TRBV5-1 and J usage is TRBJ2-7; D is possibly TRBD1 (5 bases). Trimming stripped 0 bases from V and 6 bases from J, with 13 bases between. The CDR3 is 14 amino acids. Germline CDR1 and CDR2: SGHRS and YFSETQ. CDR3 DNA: TGCGCCAGCAGCTTGGCCGACAGATATATCGAGCAGTACTTC. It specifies CASSLADRYIEQYF.

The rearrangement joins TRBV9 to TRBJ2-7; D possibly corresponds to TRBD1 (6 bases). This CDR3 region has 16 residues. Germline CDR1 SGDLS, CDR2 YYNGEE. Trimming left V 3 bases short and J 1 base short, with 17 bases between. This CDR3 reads CASSADSTGPSYEQYF. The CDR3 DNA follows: TGTGCCAGCAGCGCGGACAGCACAGGACCATCCTACGAGCAGTACTTC.

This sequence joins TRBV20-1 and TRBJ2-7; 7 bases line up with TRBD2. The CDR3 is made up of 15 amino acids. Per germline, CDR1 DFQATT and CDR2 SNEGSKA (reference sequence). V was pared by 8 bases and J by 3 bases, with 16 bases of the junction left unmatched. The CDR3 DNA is TGCAGTACCCGGTTAAACCCAGCGGGAAACTACGAGCAGTACTTC. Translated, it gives CSTRLNPAGNYEQYF.